This paragraph reports one T cell receptor (beta chain). Its antigen is unknown. Sequence at one end of the junction differs from germline and may be a read error. Looked up from germline, CDR1 is SGHAT and CDR2 is FQNNGV. The CDR3 has 14 amino acids. These data originate in a study of shared clonotypes between healthy human individuals. Study context: Each donor had three CD4 naive, three CD4 memory, two CD8 naive and one CD8 memory plate. Study conclusions and caveats: Despite large depth, sorted-subset datasets appeared incompletely sequenced. Blood was the only sampled material, and tissue repertoires likely differ.

Assay execution took place at the deep level. Here immunoSEQ multiplex PCR was the method, and the copy in TCRdb shows in-frame clones only, minus some. The table has about 2.4 million clones, approximately 90% seen once; the top ten hold around 0.14%. The chain couples TRBV11-2 to TRBJ2-7, with D perhaps matching TRBD2 (7 bases). This TCR derives from a man aged 18 to 29 in good health. The sample taken for sequencing was naive CD4+ T cells sorted from blood. Subset specified: CD45RA+ positively selected. CDR3 coding DNA: TGTGCCAGCACCTTAGGGGGGGGACTCTACGAGCAGTACTTC. Amino acids: CASTLGGGLYEQYF.